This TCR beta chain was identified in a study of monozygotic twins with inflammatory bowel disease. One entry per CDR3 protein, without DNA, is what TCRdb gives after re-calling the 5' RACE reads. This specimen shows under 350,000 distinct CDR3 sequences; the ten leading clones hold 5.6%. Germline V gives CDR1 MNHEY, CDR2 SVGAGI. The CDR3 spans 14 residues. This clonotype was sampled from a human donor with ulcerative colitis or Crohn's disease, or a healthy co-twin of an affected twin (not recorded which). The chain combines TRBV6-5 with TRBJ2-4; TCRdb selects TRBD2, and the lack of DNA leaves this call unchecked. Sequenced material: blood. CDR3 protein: CASSYMGGHSIQYF.